This TCR beta chain appears in the sequencing data of a study of blood T cell repertoires in COVID-19. Study in general: From the United States, Italy and Spain came samples of acute and convalescent COVID-19. T cells, B-cell-depleted T cells, or PBMCs provided the cDNA or gDNA that served as material.

Per the original methods: Reference gene primer amplification gave nucleated cell count estimates. The method was immunoSEQ multiplex PCR; TCRdb's version includes in-frame clones alone and lacks a portion of them. For V, J and clone size, that table is used; D and trimming come from the DNA. Of 650,000 to 800,000 clones in the sample, around 90% were seen once. The sequence was collected from a woman younger than 30 with acute or convalescent COVID-19. The sample comprised peripheral blood.

This chain's CDR3 is CAIFSGGRNTEAFF. CDR3 DNA: TGTGCCATCTTTTCGGGGGGGAGGAACACTGAAGCTTTCTTT. V and J are TRBV10-3 and TRBJ1-1, with D perhaps matching TRBD1 (5 bases). The CDR3 sequence is 14 residues long. V shed 8 bases and J shed 1 base, with 14 bases lying between them. Germline CDR1 reads ENHRY; CDR2 reads SYGVKD.